These T cell receptor beta chains were read from a single sample in a study of cytomegalovirus exposure and HLA in healthy donors. TCRdb keeps only in-frame clones here, not all; method: immunoSEQ multiplex PCR. The repertoire holds hundreds of thousands of clones, with more than 70% as singletons. The sequenced material came from PBMCs. All receptors come from a boy younger than 18 in good health and CMV-seronegative. Each CDR3 is given with its conserved first and last residue. The order of the fields is D gene, clone size, J gene, V gene, CDR3 protein, CDR3 DNA. D genes are given only for firm matches. A clone size is listed for some rows: how often the clone was seen (once, few, many), or a class if it is expanded.

D gene: .
clone size: once
J gene: TRBJ2-7
V gene: TRBV13
CDR3 protein: CASSLAGFHEQYF
CDR3 DNA: TGTGCCAGCAGCCTAGCAGGGTTCCACGAGCAGTACTTC

D gene: TRBD1
clone size: .
J gene: TRBJ2-7
V gene: TRBV6-1
CDR3 protein: CASARGTGVYEQYF
CDR3 DNA: TGTGCCAGCGCACGAGGGACAGGAGTCTACGAGCAGTACTTC

D gene: TRBD2
clone size: .
J gene: TRBJ2-7
V gene: TRBV13
CDR3 protein: CASGKTSGPREQYF
CDR3 DNA: TGTGCCAGCGGGAAGACTAGCGGGCCCCGGGAGCAGTACTTC

D gene: .
clone size: .
J gene: TRBJ2-1
V gene: TRBV14
CDR3 protein: CASSLGGWYNEQFF
CDR3 DNA: TGTGCCAGCAGCCTTGGCGGATGGTACAATGAGCAGTTCTTC

D gene: TRBD1
clone size: .
J gene: TRBJ2-6
V gene: TRBV5-1
CDR3 protein: CASSGDRGLPGANVLTF
CDR3 DNA: TGCGCCAGCAGCGGGGACAGGGGGCTTCCCGGGGCCAACGTCCTGACTTTC

D gene: TRBD2
clone size: .
J gene: TRBJ2-7
V gene: TRBV5-1
CDR3 protein: CASNLAFGTSGYEQYF
CDR3 DNA: TGCGCCAGCAACTTGGCTTTCGGGACTAGCGGATACGAGCAGTACTTC

D gene: .
clone size: .
J gene: TRBJ2-7
V gene: TRBV19
CDR3 protein: CASSIQGTPFYEQYF
CDR3 DNA: TGTGCCAGTAGTATCCAGGGGACCCCTTTCTACGAGCAGTACTTC

D gene: .
clone size: .
J gene: TRBJ1-5
V gene: TRBV10-3
CDR3 protein: CATGPGSNQPQHF
CDR3 DNA: TGTGCCACTGGCCCCGGGAGCAATCAGCCCCAGCATTTT

D gene: TRBD2
clone size: .
J gene: TRBJ2-3
V gene: TRBV11-3
CDR3 protein: CASSPYRYGTSADTQYF
CDR3 DNA: TGTGCCAGCAGTCCCTATCGATATGGGACTAGCGCAGATACGCAGTATTTT

D gene: .
clone size: once
J gene: TRBJ2-1
V gene: TRBV27
CDR3 protein: CASSPRRLSEQFF
CDR3 DNA: TGTGCCAGCAGTCCCAGGCGTTTAAGTGAGCAGTTCTTC

D gene: TRBD1
clone size: few
J gene: TRBJ1-2
V gene: TRBV6-5
CDR3 protein: CASSYVEGAYGYTF
CDR3 DNA: TGTGCCAGCAGTTACGTTGAGGGGGCCTATGGCTACACCTTC

D gene: .
clone size: .
J gene: TRBJ1-1
V gene: TRBV29-1
CDR3 protein: CSWTGLMNTEAFF
CDR3 DNA: TGCAGCTGGACGGGACTGATGAACACTGAAGCTTTCTTT

D gene: TRBD1
clone size: few
J gene: TRBJ2-3
V gene: TRBV10-2
CDR3 protein: CASLTGGTDTQYF
CDR3 DNA: TGCGCCAGCCTCACAGGGGGCACAGATACGCAGTATTTT

D gene: .
clone size: .
J gene: TRBJ1-2
V gene: TRBV5-8
CDR3 protein: CASSVYRASYGYTF
CDR3 DNA: TGTGCCAGCAGCGTCTACAGGGCCTCCTATGGCTACACCTTC

D gene: TRBD2
clone size: .
J gene: TRBJ2-3
V gene: TRBV11-3
CDR3 protein: CASSPRTSGSLPDTQYF
CDR3 DNA: TGTGCCAGCAGCCCCCGGACTAGCGGGAGCCTCCCAGATACGCAGTATTTT

D gene: .
clone size: .
J gene: TRBJ1-4
V gene: TRBV5-4
CDR3 protein: CASSHGLQTVNEKLFF
CDR3 DNA: TGTGCCAGCAGCCATGGCCTTCAGACAGTTAATGAAAAACTGTTTTTT

D gene: .
clone size: once
J gene: TRBJ1-1
V gene: TRBV11-2
CDR3 protein: CASSLDAGEAFF
CDR3 DNA: TGTGCCAGCAGCTTAGATGCCGGGGAAGCTTTCTTT

D gene: .
clone size: .
J gene: TRBJ2-1
V gene: TRBV20-1
CDR3 protein: CSASRVNEQFF
CDR3 DNA: TGCAGTGCTTCGCGGGTGAATGAGCAGTTCTTC

D gene: TRBD2
clone size: .
J gene: TRBJ2-2
V gene: TRBV9
CDR3 protein: CASSQRLAENTGELFF
CDR3 DNA: TGTGCCAGCAGCCAACGACTAGCGGAGAACACCGGGGAGCTGTTTTTT

D gene: TRBD1
clone size: .
J gene: TRBJ2-1
V gene: TRBV6-5
CDR3 protein: CASSSGTEGTYNEQFF
CDR3 DNA: TGTGCCAGCAGTTCCGGGACAGAAGGGACGTACAATGAGCAGTTCTTC

D gene: .
clone size: .
J gene: TRBJ1-1
V gene: TRBV6-5
CDR3 protein: CASSYSLGASTEAFF
CDR3 DNA: TGTGCCAGCAGTTACTCGCTGGGAGCGAGTACTGAAGCTTTCTTT

D gene: .
clone size: .
J gene: TRBJ2-5
V gene: TRBV27
CDR3 protein: CASSLGRGTQYF
CDR3 DNA: TGTGCCAGCAGTCTCGGACGGGGGACCCAGTACTTC

D gene: .
clone size: .
J gene: TRBJ2-5
V gene: TRBV7-8
CDR3 protein: CASSPIGGGGTQYF
CDR3 DNA: TGTGCCAGCAGCCCGATCGGGGGCGGGGGGACCCAGTACTTC

D gene: .
clone size: .
J gene: TRBJ2-1
V gene: TRBV6-5
CDR3 protein: CASRFLAINEQFF
CDR3 DNA: TGTGCGAGCCGGTTTCTAGCGATCAATGAGCAGTTCTTC

D gene: .
clone size: .
J gene: TRBJ2-7
V gene: TRBV4-1
CDR3 protein: CASSPRGGRSYEQYF
CDR3 DNA: TGCGCCAGCAGCCCGCGAGGAGGCCGCTCCTACGAGCAGTACTTC

D gene: .
clone size: .
J gene: TRBJ1-1
V gene: TRBV13
CDR3 protein: CASSLVGGSAFF
CDR3 DNA: TGTGCCAGCAGCTTAGTAGGGGGTTCCGCTTTCTTT

D gene: .
clone size: .
J gene: TRBJ1-2
V gene: TRBV6-5
CDR3 protein: CASSFSVDRGYTF
CDR3 DNA: TGTGCCAGCAGTTTCTCCGTCGACAGGGGCTACACCTTC

D gene: .
clone size: .
J gene: TRBJ2-5
V gene: TRBV11-1
CDR3 protein: CASSLQGPSETQYF
CDR3 DNA: TGTGCCAGCAGCCTCCAGGGGCCGTCCGAGACCCAGTACTTC

D gene: TRBD2
clone size: once
J gene: TRBJ2-7
V gene: TRBV19
CDR3 protein: CASSSGLAGVEYEQYF
CDR3 DNA: TGTGCCAGTAGTTCCGGACTAGCGGGGGTGGAATACGAGCAGTACTTC

D gene: TRBD2
clone size: .
J gene: TRBJ2-1
V gene: TRBV7-3
CDR3 protein: CASSPTSGGYNEQFF
CDR3 DNA: TGTGCCAGCAGCCCAACTAGCGGGGGGTACAATGAGCAGTTCTTC

D gene: TRBD2
clone size: .
J gene: TRBJ2-5
V gene: TRBV10-3
CDR3 protein: CAISPGLAGGKTQYF
CDR3 DNA: TGTGCCATCAGTCCGGGACTAGCGGGGGGTAAGACCCAGTACTTC

D gene: TRBD2
clone size: .
J gene: TRBJ2-7
V gene: TRBV5-1
CDR3 protein: CASSSQTSGDEQYF
CDR3 DNA: TGCGCCAGCAGCTCCCAGACTAGCGGCGACGAGCAGTACTTC

D gene: TRBD2
clone size: once
J gene: TRBJ2-5
V gene: TRBV7-8
CDR3 protein: CASSSGLAGGAETQYF
CDR3 DNA: TGTGCCAGCAGCTCTGGACTAGCGGGAGGGGCCGAGACCCAGTACTTC

D gene: .
clone size: once
J gene: TRBJ2-2
V gene: TRBV16
CDR3 protein: CASSQSNTGELFF
CDR3 DNA: TGTGCCAGCAGTCAGTCGAACACCGGGGAGCTGTTTTTT

D gene: TRBD2
clone size: .
J gene: TRBJ2-1
V gene: TRBV5-1
CDR3 protein: CASSRLAGDYNEQFF
CDR3 DNA: TGCGCCAGCAGCCGTCTGGCGGGGGATTACAATGAGCAGTTCTTC

D gene: TRBD1
clone size: .
J gene: TRBJ2-1
V gene: TRBV7-6
CDR3 protein: CASSGMTGSIDNEQFF
CDR3 DNA: TGTGCCAGCAGCGGAATGACAGGGAGCATCGACAATGAGCAGTTCTTC

D gene: .
clone size: .
J gene: TRBJ2-7
V gene: TRBV21-1
CDR3 protein: CASSNSPLLLAGGIYEQYF
CDR3 DNA: TGTGCCAGCAGCAATTCCCCCCTATTGCTAGCGGGGGGGATTTACGAGCAGTACTTC

D gene: TRBD1
clone size: .
J gene: TRBJ1-1
V gene: TRBV5-6
CDR3 protein: CASSPSFGTGSGAFF
CDR3 DNA: TGTGCCAGCAGCCCTTCTTTTGGGACAGGGAGTGGGGCTTTCTTT

D gene: .
clone size: few
J gene: TRBJ2-7
V gene: TRBV30
CDR3 protein: CAWSEGSGYEQYF
CDR3 DNA: TGTGCCTGGAGTGAGGGTTCGGGGTACGAGCAGTACTTC

D gene: .
clone size: .
J gene: TRBJ2-3
V gene: TRBV2
CDR3 protein: CASSERTRRGPDTQYF
CDR3 DNA: TGTGCCAGCAGTGAACGGACCCGGAGGGGGCCAGATACGCAGTATTTT

D gene: TRBD1
clone size: .
J gene: TRBJ2-1
V gene: TRBV5-6
CDR3 protein: CASSLLRDRDDNEQFF
CDR3 DNA: TGTGCCAGCAGCTTGCTCCGGGACAGGGACGACAATGAGCAGTTCTTC

D gene: TRBD2
clone size: .
J gene: TRBJ2-7
V gene: TRBV2
CDR3 protein: CASSIGLAGEGWEQYF
CDR3 DNA: TGTGCCAGCAGCATCGGACTAGCGGGAGAGGGTTGGGAGCAGTACTTC

D gene: .
clone size: few
J gene: TRBJ2-6
V gene: TRBV5-4
CDR3 protein: CASSFASSGANVLTF
CDR3 DNA: TGTGCCAGCAGCTTCGCCAGCTCTGGGGCCAACGTCCTGACTTTC

D gene: .
clone size: .
J gene: TRBJ1-1
V gene: TRBV18
CDR3 protein: CASSPSGVNTEAFF
CDR3 DNA: TGTGCCAGCTCACCAAGCGGGGTAAACACTGAAGCTTTCTTT

D gene: .
clone size: few
J gene: TRBJ1-1
V gene: TRBV19
CDR3 protein: CASSINEGLNTEAFF
CDR3 DNA: TGTGCCAGTAGTATCAATGAGGGATTGAACACTGAAGCTTTCTTT

D gene: TRBD2
clone size: .
J gene: TRBJ2-5
V gene: TRBV25-1
CDR3 protein: CASSGGRGAGQETQYF
CDR3 DNA: TGTGCCAGCAGTGGGGGCCGCGGAGCGGGGCAAGAGACCCAGTACTTC

D gene: TRBD2
clone size: .
J gene: TRBJ2-5
V gene: TRBV5-6
CDR3 protein: CASSLAGAGETQYF
CDR3 DNA: TGTGCCAGCAGCTTAGCGGGGGCAGGAGAGACCCAGTACTTC

D gene: .
clone size: .
J gene: TRBJ1-6
V gene: TRBV14
CDR3 protein: CASSSRVQDSPLHF
CDR3 DNA: TGTGCCAGCAGTTCCAGGGTTCAAGATTCACCCCTCCACTTT